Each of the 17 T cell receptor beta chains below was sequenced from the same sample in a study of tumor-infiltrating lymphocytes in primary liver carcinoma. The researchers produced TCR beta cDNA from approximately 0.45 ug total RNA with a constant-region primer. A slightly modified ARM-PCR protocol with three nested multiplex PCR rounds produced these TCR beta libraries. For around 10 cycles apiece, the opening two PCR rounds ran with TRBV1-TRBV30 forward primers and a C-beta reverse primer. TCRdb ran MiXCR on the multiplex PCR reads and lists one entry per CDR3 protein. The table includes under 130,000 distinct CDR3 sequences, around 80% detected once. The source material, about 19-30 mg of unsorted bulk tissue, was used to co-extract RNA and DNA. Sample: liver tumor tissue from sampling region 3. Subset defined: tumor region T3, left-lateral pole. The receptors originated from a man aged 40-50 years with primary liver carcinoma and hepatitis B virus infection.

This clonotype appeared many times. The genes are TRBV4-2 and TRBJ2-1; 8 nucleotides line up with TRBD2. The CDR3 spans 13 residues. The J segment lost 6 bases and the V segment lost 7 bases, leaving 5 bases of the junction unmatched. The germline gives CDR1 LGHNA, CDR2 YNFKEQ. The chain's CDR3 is CASNSGRTNEQFF. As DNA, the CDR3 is TGTGCCAGCAACAGCGGGAGAACCAATGAGCAGTTCTTC.

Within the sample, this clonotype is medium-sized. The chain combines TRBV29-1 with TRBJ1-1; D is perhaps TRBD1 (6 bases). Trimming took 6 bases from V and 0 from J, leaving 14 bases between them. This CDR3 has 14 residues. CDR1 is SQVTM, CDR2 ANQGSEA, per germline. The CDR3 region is CSVVRGGVNTEAFF. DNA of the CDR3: TGCAGCGTCGTCAGAGGGGGGGTGAACACTGAAGCTTTCTTT. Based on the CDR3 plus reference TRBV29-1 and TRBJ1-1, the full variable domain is SAVISQKPSRDICQRGTSLTIQCQVDSQVTMMFWYRQQPGQSLTLIATANQGSEATYESGFVIDKFPISRPNLTFSTLTVSNMSPEDSSIYLCSVVRGGVNTEAFFGQGTRLTVV.

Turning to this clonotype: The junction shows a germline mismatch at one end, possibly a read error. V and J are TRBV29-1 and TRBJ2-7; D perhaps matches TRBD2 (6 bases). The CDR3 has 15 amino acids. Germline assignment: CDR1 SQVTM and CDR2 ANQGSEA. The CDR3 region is CSAEDRGGSSYGQYF. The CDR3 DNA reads TGCAGCGCTGAAGATCGAGGAGGGAGCTCCTACGGGCAGTACTTC.

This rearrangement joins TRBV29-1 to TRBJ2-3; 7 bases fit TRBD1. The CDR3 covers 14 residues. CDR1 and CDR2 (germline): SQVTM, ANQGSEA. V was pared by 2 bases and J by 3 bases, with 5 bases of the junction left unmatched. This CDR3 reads CSVERAGGTDTQYF. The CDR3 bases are TGCAGCGTTGAACGGGCAGGGGGTACAGATACGCAGTATTTT.

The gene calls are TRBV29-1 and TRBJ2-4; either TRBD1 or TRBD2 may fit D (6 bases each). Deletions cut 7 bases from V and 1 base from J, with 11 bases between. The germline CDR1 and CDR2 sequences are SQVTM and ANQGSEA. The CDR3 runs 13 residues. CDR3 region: CSGRDMAKNIQYF. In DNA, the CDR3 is TGCAGCGGGAGGGACATGGCCAAAAACATTCAGTACTTC.

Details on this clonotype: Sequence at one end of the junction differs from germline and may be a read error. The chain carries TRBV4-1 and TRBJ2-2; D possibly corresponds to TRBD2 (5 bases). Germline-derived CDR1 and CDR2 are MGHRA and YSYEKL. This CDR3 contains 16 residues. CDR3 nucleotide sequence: TGCACCAGCGGCCAAGGAGCGACAAGGAACACCGGGGAGCTGTTTTTT. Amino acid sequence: CTSGQGATRNTGELFF.

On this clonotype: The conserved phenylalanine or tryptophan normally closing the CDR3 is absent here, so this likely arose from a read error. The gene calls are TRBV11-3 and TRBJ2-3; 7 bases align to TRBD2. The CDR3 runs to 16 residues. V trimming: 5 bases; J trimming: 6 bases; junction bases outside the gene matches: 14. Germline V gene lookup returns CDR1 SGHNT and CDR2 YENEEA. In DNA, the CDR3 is TGTGCCAGCAGCGGCAGCCCGATGGGAGGGGTGGATACGCAGTATTTG. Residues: CASSGSPMGGVDTQYL.

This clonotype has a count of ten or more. CDR3 residues: CATGTSEAYEQYF. DNA of the CDR3: TGTGCCACCGGGACTAGCGAGGCCTACGAGCAGTACTTC. This sequence joins TRBV7-8 and TRBJ2-7; 10 nucleotides align to TRBD2. V was clipped by 10 bases and J by 2 bases; unmatched bases: 5. The CDR3 has 13 amino acids. Germline assignment: CDR1 SGHVS and CDR2 FQNEAQ. The complete variable domain, with remaining parts taken from reference TRBV7-8 and TRBJ2-7, reads GAGVSQSPRYKVAKRGQDVALRCDPISGHVSLFWYQQALGQGPEFLTYFQNEAQLDKSGLPSDRFFAERPEGSVSTLKIQRTQQEDSAVYLCATGTSEAYEQYFGPGTRLTVT.

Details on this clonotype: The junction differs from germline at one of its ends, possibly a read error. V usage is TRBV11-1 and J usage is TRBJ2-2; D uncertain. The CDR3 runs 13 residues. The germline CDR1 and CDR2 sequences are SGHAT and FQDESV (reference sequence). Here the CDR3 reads CTSSYWDTGELFF. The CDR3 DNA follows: TGTACCAGCAGTTATTGGGACACCGGGGAGCTGTTTTTT.

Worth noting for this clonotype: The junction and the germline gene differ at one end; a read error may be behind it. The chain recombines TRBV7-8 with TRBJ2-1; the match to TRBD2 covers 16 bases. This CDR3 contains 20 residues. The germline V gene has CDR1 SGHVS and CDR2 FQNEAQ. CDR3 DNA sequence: TGTGTCAGCAGCTCCCGAGGGTCGGGACTAGCGGGGGGGGCTTTCAATGAGCAGTTCTTC. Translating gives CVSSSRGSGLAGGAFNEQFF.

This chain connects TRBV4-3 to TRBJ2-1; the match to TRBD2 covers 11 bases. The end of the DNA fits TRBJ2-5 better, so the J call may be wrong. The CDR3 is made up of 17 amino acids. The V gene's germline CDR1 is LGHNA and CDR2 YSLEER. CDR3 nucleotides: TGCGCCAGTAGTCAAGCGGCTAGCGGGAGGACCCTGGAGACCCAGTACTTC. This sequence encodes CASSQAASGRTLETQYF.

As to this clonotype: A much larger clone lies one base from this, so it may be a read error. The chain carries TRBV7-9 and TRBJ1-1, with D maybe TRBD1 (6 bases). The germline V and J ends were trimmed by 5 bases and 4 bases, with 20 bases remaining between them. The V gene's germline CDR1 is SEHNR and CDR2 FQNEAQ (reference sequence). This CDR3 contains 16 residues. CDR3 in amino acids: CASSARTRGGGTEAFF. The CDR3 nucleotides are TGTGCCAGCAGCGCCCGGACAAGGGGGGGTGGCACTGAAGCTTTCTTT.

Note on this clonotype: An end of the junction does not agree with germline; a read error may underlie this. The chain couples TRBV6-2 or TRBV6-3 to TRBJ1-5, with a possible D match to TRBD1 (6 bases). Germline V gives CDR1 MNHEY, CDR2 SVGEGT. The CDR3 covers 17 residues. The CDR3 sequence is CACSYSPYRDSNQPQHF. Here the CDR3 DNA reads TGTGCCTGCAGTTACTCCCCTTACAGGGATAGCAATCAGCCCCAACATTTT.

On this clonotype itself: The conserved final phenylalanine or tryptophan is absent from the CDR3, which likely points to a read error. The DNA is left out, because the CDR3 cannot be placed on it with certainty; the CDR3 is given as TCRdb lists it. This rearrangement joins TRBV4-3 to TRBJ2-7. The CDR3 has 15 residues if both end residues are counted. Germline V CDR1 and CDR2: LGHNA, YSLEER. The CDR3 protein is CARSQDVPSSYEEYL.

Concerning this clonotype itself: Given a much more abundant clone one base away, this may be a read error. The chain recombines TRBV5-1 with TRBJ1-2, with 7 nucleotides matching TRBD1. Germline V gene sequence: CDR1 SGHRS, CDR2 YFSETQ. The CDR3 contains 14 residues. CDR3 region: CACSGGTASAGYTF. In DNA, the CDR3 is TGCGCCTGCAGCGGCGGGACAGCCTCCGCTGGCTACACCTTC.

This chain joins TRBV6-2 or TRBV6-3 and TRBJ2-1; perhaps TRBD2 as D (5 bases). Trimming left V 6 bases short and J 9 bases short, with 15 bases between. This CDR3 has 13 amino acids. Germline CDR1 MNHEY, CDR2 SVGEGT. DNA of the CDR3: TGTGCCAGCAGGAGTAGCGTAAGAACTGAGCAGTTCTTC. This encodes CASRSSVRTEQFF.

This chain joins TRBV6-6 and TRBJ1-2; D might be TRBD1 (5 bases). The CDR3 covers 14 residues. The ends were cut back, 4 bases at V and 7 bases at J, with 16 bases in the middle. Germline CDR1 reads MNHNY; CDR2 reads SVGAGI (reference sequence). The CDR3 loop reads CASSSRGAGCGYTF. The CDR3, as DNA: TGTGCCAGCAGTTCACGAGGGGCTGGCTGTGGCTACACCTTC.